This record concerns one T cell receptor (beta chain) sequence. Its specificity is unknown. This entry belongs to a study of beta chain features in type 1 diabetes. Reverse transcribing all isolated RNA meant expressed TCRB transcripts were sequenced. TCRdb's table, derived via immunoSEQ multiplex PCR, lists solely in-frame clones and lacks some. Of about 660,000 clones listed, around an eighth were seen once; the top ten hold 0.035% to 0.04%. Whole-study results and caveats: Patients with Type 1 diabetes showed moderately but significantly shorter TCRB CDR3s in all four CD4+ subsets.

This CDR3 contains 12 residues. V was cut by 8 bases and J by 0 bases, with 10 bases left in between. Germline assignment: CDR1 GTSNPN and CDR2 SVGIG (reference sequence). Sequenced material: naive CD4+ T cells from blood. The sequence was obtained from a man aged 18 to 30 with type 1 diabetes. The chain couples TRBV30 to TRBJ1-1, with D maybe TRBD1 (5 bases). The CDR3 DNA reads TGTGCCGGGGGACGGCTGAACACTGAAGCTTTCTTT. Translating gives CAGGRLNTEAFF.